These T cell receptor beta chains were read from a single sample in a study of metastatic and nonmetastatic thyroid tumors. TCRdb redid the clone calls on the PCR reads using MiXCR. This sample has tens of thousands of clones; roughly 17% occur once, and the top ten carry around 6.5%. The specimen sequenced was blood. The receptors originated from a male donor with papillary thyroid cancer or a benign thyroid nodule (not recorded which). Some clones in this sample may be carry-over from other donors' samples. Both conserved end residues are part of each CDR3. The D gene is left open where the match is weak. Only part of the rows carry a size: once, few, many, or a class if the clone is expanded.

J: TRBJ1-1; V: TRBV3-1; D: .; size: many; CDR3: CASSQDATHRLNTEAFF; DNA: TGTGCCAGCAGCCAAGATGCTACCCACAGGTTGAACACTGAAGCTTTCTTT
J: TRBJ1-1; V: TRBV19; D: .; size: many; CDR3: CASSEWRGTEAFF; DNA: TGTGCCAGTAGTGAATGGCGAGGCACTGAAGCTTTCTTT
J: TRBJ2-1; V: TRBV7-8; D: TRBD2; size: many; CDR3: CASSSPGTSTEQFF; DNA: TGTGCCAGCAGCTCCCCTGGGACTAGTACTGAGCAGTTCTTC
J: TRBJ1-1; V: TRBV7-8; D: .; size: few; CDR3: CASSLGGVNEAFF; DNA: TGTGCCAGCAGCTTAGGGGGCGTCAATGAAGCTTTCTTT
J: TRBJ2-7; V: TRBV9; D: .; size: many; CDR3: CASSVAMGSSYEQYF; DNA: TGTGCCAGCAGCGTAGCTATGGGGAGCTCCTACGAGCAGTACTTC
J: TRBJ2-7; V: TRBV4-1; D: .; size: many; CDR3: CASSQVSSAGYEQYF; DNA: TGCGCCAGCAGCCAAGTCTCCTCTGCGGGGTACGAGCAGTACTTC
J: TRBJ1-6; V: TRBV29-1; D: .; size: few; CDR3: CSARTGNSHLHF; DNA: TGCAGCGCTCGGACGGGTAATTCACATCTCCACTTT
J: TRBJ2-7; V: TRBV20-1; D: .; size: .; CDR3: CSARVIQDAYVQYF; DNA: TGCAGTGCTAGAGTGATACAGGACGCCTACGTGCAGTACTTC
J: TRBJ2-1; V: TRBV2; D: .; size: .; CDR3: CASIRDSSYNEQFF; DNA: TGTGCCAGCATTCGGGACTCGTCCTACAATGAGCAGTTCTTC
J: TRBJ2-2; V: TRBV19; D: .; size: many; CDR3: CASSTLGGPGELFF; DNA: TGTGCCAGTAGTACCCTCGGGGGTCCCGGGGAGCTGTTTTTT
J: TRBJ2-7; V: TRBV28; D: .; size: medium-sized; CDR3: CASSLPGASEQYF; DNA: TGTGCCAGCAGTCTCCCGGGAGCGTCTGAGCAGTACTTC
J: TRBJ2-7; V: TRBV4-2; D: .; size: many; CDR3: CASSQDSVSYEQYF; DNA: TGTGCCAGCAGCCAAGATAGCGTTTCCTACGAGCAGTACTTC
J: TRBJ2-2; V: TRBV9; D: .; size: many; CDR3: CASSVDYNTGELFF; DNA: TGTGCCAGCAGCGTAGATTACAACACCGGGGAGCTGTTTTTT
J: TRBJ2-1; V: TRBV12-3/TRBV12-4; D: .; size: medium-sized; CDR3: CASSNQGNSYNEQFF; DNA: TGTGCCAGCAGTAATCAGGGTAACTCCTACAATGAGCAGTTCTTC
J: TRBJ1-6; V: TRBV9; D: .; size: many; CDR3: CASSVDTGMNSPLHF; DNA: TGTGCCAGCAGCGTAGATACGGGGATGAATTCACCCCTCCACTTT
J: TRBJ2-1; V: TRBV5-6; D: TRBD1; size: many; CDR3: CASSPRQGKSSYNEQFF; DNA: TGTGCCAGCAGCCCAAGACAGGGGAAGAGCTCCTACAATGAGCAGTTCTTC
J: TRBJ1-2; V: TRBV5-1; D: .; size: few; CDR3: CASSENRVGYTF; DNA: TGCGCCAGCAGCGAAAACAGGGTAGGCTACACCTTC
J: TRBJ1-1; V: TRBV6-1; D: .; size: medium-sized; CDR3: CASSEGWTEAFF; DNA: TGTGCCAGCAGTGAAGGTTGGACTGAAGCTTTCTTT
J: TRBJ2-3; V: TRBV5-6; D: TRBD2; size: many; CDR3: CASSLWRTSGSEDTQYF; DNA: TGTGCCAGCAGCTTGTGGCGGACTAGCGGGAGTGAAGATACGCAGTATTTT
J: TRBJ2-7; V: TRBV20-1; D: .; size: .; CDR3: CSAREVGSGSYEQYF; DNA: TGCAGTGCTAGAGAGGTCGGCAGCGGCTCCTACGAGCAGTACTTC
J: TRBJ1-1; V: TRBV30; D: .; size: .; CDR3: CAWSVNLNTEAFF; DNA: TGTGCCTGGAGTGTAAATCTGAACACTGAAGCTTTCTTT
J: TRBJ2-3; V: TRBV11-2; D: .; size: many; CDR3: CASSRSNTDTQYF; DNA: TGTGCCAGCAGTCGGTCCAACACAGATACGCAGTATTTT
J: TRBJ1-2; V: TRBV20-1; D: TRBD1; size: .; CDR3: CSARVHGQGLGDGYTF; DNA: TGCAGTGCTAGAGTTCACGGACAGGGGTTGGGGGATGGCTACACCTTC
J: TRBJ2-1; V: TRBV7-3; D: .; size: few; CDR3: CASSYGSEQFF; DNA: TGTGCCAGCAGCTATGGTTCGGAGCAGTTCTTC
J: TRBJ2-7; V: TRBV10-2; D: .; size: many; CDR3: CASSVVSEQYF; DNA: TGCGCCAGCAGTGTGGTCTCCGAGCAGTACTTC